This T cell receptor (beta chain) was sequenced during a study of PD-L1 blockade in urothelial cancer. On the study more broadly: A median approximately 140,000 T cells were found in blood samples.

Measured with immunoSEQ multiplex PCR; TCRdb has only the in-frame clones, and not every one. The sample contains roughly 90,000 clones, 90% of which appear only once. Only one count was recorded for this clone. Source: PBMCs, taken around atezolizumab (anti-PD-L1) treatment. This clonotype originated in a man aged 55-75 years with urothelial cancer.

The CDR3 region has the DNA TGCGCCAGCAGCCAAGAGTCGGGTCAAGAGTACTTC. Translating it yields CASSQESGQEYF. The chain has TRBV4-1 and TRBJ2-5; D not resolved. This CDR3 comprises 12 residues. Looked up from germline, CDR1 is MGHRA and CDR2 is YSYEKL. V lost 0 bases and J 12 bases, leaving 11 bases between the germline ends.